This T cell receptor (beta chain) was observed in a study of vaccination and CD4 T cells after COVID-19. Looking at the study overall: In the convalescent cohort, there were six males and four females, two of them Hispanic. A CEFX pool, an HIV-1 Nef pool, or else no peptide went into the control cultures.

The Oncomine TCR Beta short-read assay generated sequence data from the DNA of cultured CD4+ T cells. TCRdb called the PCR reads again in MiXCR, with one record for every CDR3 protein. The sample holds about 6,700 distinct CDR3 sequences, around half seen once. V lost 0 bases and J 1 base, leaving 12 bases between the germline ends. The length of the CDR3 is 16 residues. Germline V lookup: CDR1 SNHLY, CDR2 FYNNEI. Treatment in this sample: approximately 11-day PBMC culture with coronavirus spike peptide pools or control peptides (ViraFEST assay). Samples of CD4+ T cells were obtained from the unexposed donor before the COVID-19 pandemic (2011-2018). In regard to this clonotype: Its specificity is not known.

Study observations and caveats: Looking at convalescent patients, a median around 83% of reactive clones were present only post-vaccination.

The sequencing input was CD4+ T cells from blood, cultured in vitro. The sequence derives from a human donor in good health. The chain carries TRBV2 and TRBJ1-2; D is undetermined. The CDR3 DNA reads as TGTGCCAGCAGTGAAGCTCGCACAGCCTTTAACTATGGCTACACCTTC. Protein sequence: CASSEARTAFNYGYTF.